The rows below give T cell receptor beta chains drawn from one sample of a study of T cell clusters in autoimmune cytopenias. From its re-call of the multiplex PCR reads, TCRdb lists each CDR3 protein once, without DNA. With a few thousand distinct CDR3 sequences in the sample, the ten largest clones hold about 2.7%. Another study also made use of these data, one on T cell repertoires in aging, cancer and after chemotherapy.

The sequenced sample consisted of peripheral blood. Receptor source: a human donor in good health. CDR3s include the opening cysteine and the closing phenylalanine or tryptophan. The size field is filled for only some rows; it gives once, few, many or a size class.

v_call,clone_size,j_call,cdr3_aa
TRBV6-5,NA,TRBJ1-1,CASSYSTDTTEAFF
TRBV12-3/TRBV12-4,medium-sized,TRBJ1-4,CASSLGRQGASTNEKLFF
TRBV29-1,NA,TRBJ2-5,CTHRRDGETQYF
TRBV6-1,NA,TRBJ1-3,CASSRLYPSGNTIYF
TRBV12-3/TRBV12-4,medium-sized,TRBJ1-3,CASSYGRRSSGNTIYF
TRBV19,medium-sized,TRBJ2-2,CASRGLALRSGELFF
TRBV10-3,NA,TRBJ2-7,CAISVAGGSYEQYF
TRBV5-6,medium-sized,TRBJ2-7,CASSLGPLKAYEQYF
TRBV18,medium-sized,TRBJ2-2,CASSRGTGKNTGELFF
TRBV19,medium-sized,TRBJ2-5,CASRIQQGTETQYF
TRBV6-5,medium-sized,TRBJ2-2,CASSYPDRVNTGELFF
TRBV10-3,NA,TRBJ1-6,CAIRSGLGGRPNSPLHF
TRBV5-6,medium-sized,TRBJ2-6,CASSLGDSGANVLTF
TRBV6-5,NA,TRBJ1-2,CASSRDQGAGGYGYTF
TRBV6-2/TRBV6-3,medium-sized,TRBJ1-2,CASSYYSQVGNGYTF
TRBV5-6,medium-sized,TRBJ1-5,CASSLGTGVQPQHF
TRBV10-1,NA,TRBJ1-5,CATGTGTNQPQHF
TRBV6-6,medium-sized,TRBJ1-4,CASRLDRENEKLFF
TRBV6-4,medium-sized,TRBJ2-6,CASSGSSGANVLTF
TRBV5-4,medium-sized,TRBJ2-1,CASSLWRDRGNEQFF
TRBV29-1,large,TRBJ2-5,CSVEGGRGGETQYF
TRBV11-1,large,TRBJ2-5,CASSPVGRGQETQYF
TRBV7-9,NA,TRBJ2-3,CASSSSLAGEPVYTQYF
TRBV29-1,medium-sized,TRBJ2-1,CSVLIQGGLFNEQFF
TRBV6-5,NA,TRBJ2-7,CATRFSYEQYF